The next 9 T cell receptor beta chains were all read from a single sample in a study of OX40 agonist ivuxolimab in advanced cancers. The data were produced by immunoSEQ multiplex PCR, yet TCRdb's version contains in-frame clones alone and is incomplete. Among about 84,000 clones listed, 75% to 90% were seen once. This sample comprised CD4+ or CD8+ T cells sorted from blood, obtained in a trial of the OX40 agonist ivuxolimab. The receptor set was obtained from an adult with an advanced solid tumor such as melanoma, head and neck, liver or kidney cancer.

With respect to this clone: Other DNA sequences of this sample code for an identical CDR3. The gene calls are TRBV18 and TRBJ1-2; 7 bases fit TRBD1. This CDR3 contains 17 residues. Germline V gives CDR1 KGHSH, CDR2 LQKENI. J gave up 4 bases and V 0 bases, and 11 bases lay outside the gene matches. This CDR3 reads CASSPPPSGAGGYGYTF. CDR3 in DNA: TGTGCCAGCTCACCACCCCCCTCGGGGGCAGGGGGCTATGGCTACACCTTC.

This chain uses TRBV7-2 with TRBJ1-5, with a weak D call TRBD1 (6 bases). The CDR3 totals 16 residues. The germline V and J ends were trimmed by 6 bases and 1 base, with 16 bases remaining between them. The V gene's germline CDR1 is SGHTA and CDR2 FQGNSA. CDR3 loop: CASSSRGGSSNQPQHF. Written as DNA, the CDR3 is TGTGCCAGCAGTTCCAGGGGAGGGTCGAGCAATCAGCCCCAGCATTTT. Filled out from reference TRBV7-2 and TRBJ1-5, the complete variable domain reads GAGVSQSPSNKVTEKGKDVELRCDPISGHTALYWYRQSLGQGLEFLIYFQGNSAPDKSGLPSDRFSAERTGGSVSTLTIQRTQQEDSAVYLCASSSRGGSSNQPQHFGDGTRLSIL.

This clone was recorded only once. J is TRBJ2-5 and V is TRBV7-8; D is tentatively TRBD1 or TRBD2 (5 bases each). The CDR3 has 16 amino acids. Germline loops: CDR1 SGHVS, CDR2 FQNEAQ. Between the trimmed V and J ends, which lost 2 bases and 1 base, there was a span of 14 bases. CDR3 region: CASSLSGLRGQETQYF. The CDR3 coding sequence is TGTGCCAGCAGCTTATCAGGACTGAGGGGCCAAGAGACCCAGTACTTC. The full variable domain, with the rest looked up from reference TRBV7-8 and TRBJ2-5, is GAGVSQSPRYKVAKRGQDVALRCDPISGHVSLFWYQQALGQGPEFLTYFQNEAQLDKSGLPSDRFFAERPEGSVSTLKIQRTQQEDSAVYLCASSLSGLRGQETQYFGPGTRLLVL.

This rearrangement joins TRBV28 to TRBJ1-4; D not resolved. From germline, CDR1 is MDHEN and CDR2 SYDVKM. V lost 8 bases and J 0 bases, leaving 10 bases between the germline ends. CDR3 length equals 14 residues. The CDR3 DNA follows: TGTGCCAGCGAGACCGTCGCAACTAATGAAAAACTGTTTTTT. Translating it yields CASETVATNEKLFF.

The V gene is TRBV27, the J gene TRBJ1-3; tentatively, D is TRBD1 (6 bases). Germline CDR1 is MNHEY and CDR2 is SMNVEV (reference sequence). CDR3 length equals 15 residues. V lost 5 bases and J lost 9, with 20 bases in between. The CDR3 bases are TGTGCCAGCAGTCGAGGGGGATCCCCAGTGGGCACCATATATTTT. This gives the protein CASSRGGSPVGTIYF.

This clone was detected once. The rearrangement links TRBV2 to TRBJ1-1, with D possibly being TRBD1 (5 bases). Trimming removed 4 bases from V and 0 bases from J, with 6 bases in between. The CDR3 has 13 residues. Looked up from germline, CDR1 is SNHLY and CDR2 is FYNNEI. DNA of the CDR3: TGTGCCAGCAGTGTACAGGTGAACACTGAAGCTTTCTTT. It specifies CASSVQVNTEAFF.

The chain uses TRBV4-3 and TRBJ1-5; D remains unclear. The CDR3 is 13 amino acids. Trimming removed 0 bases from V and 7 bases from J, with 7 bases in between. Germline V gene lookup returns CDR1 LGHNA and CDR2 YSLEER. CDR3 residues: CASSQETYQPQHF. CDR3 bases: TGCGCCAGCAGCCAAGAAACCTACCAGCCCCAGCATTTT.

The rearrangement joins TRBV29-1 to TRBJ2-7; no clear D. The germline V gene has CDR1 SQVTM and CDR2 ANQGSEA. V was shortened by 5 bases and J by 1 base, with 9 bases between the two germline ends. This CDR3 is 12 amino acids long. The CDR3 region is CSVNGRSYEQYF. The DNA of the CDR3 is TGCAGCGTTAACGGCAGGTCCTACGAGCAGTACTTC.

The chain is built from TRBV29-1 and TRBJ2-7; perhaps TRBD2 as D (7 bases). Germline values: CDR1 SQVTM, CDR2 ANQGSEA. The germline V and J ends were trimmed by 4 bases and 4 bases, with 11 bases remaining between them. This CDR3 has 12 amino acids. CDR3 bases: TGCAGCGTTGTACAGGGAGGGTACGAGCAGTACTTC. Protein sequence: CSVVQGGYEQYF.